This T cell receptor beta chain derives from a study of regulatory T cells in long-lasting Graves disease. Both iRepertoire HTBI primers and Arm-PCR of CDR3 regions were used to build the TCR beta libraries. TCRdb re-analysed the multiplex PCR reads in MiXCR, keeping a single row per CDR3 protein. This table holds 650,000 to 850,000 distinct CDR3 sequences, about 32% found once. Time point in this sample: persistent/refractory GD, antithyroid drugs over 5 years with positive TRAb. PBMC RNA was the source of the TCR library. This sequence originates from a female donor with Graves disease. The starting material was peripheral blood mononuclear cells (PBMCs), obtained when the disease was refractory, from a patient treated with antithyroid drugs.

The CDR3 DNA sequence: TGCAGCGTTGAAGGGGGGGACGGCCCAGAAGAGCAGTACTTC. Protein sequence: CSVEGGDGPEEQYF. This chain uses TRBV29-1 with TRBJ2-7; a possible D gene is TRBD2 (6 bases). The V and J ends lost 1 base and 7 bases respectively, with 17 bases between them. CDR3 length: 14 residues. Germline CDR1 and CDR2: SQVTM and ANQGSEA.